The 4 T cell receptor beta chains listed next were all sequenced from one sample in a study of T cells in Graves' hyperthyroidism and ophthalmopathy. From RNA transcripts, TCR beta CDR3 regions were amplified. HTBI primers were the set used in a first-round RT-PCR of the TCR CDR3. TCRdb called the multiplex PCR reads again in MiXCR, with one record for every CDR3 protein. The table records 450,000 to 700,000 distinct CDR3 sequences, around 42% of them present only once. The source material was peripheral blood or thyroid tissue (not recorded which). These receptor sequences come from an adult woman with Graves' disease, either hyperthyroidism or ophthalmopathy (not recorded which).

The sample holds many counts of this clonotype. V usage is TRBV28 and J usage is TRBJ2-7; D is perhaps TRBD2 (5 bases). Germline CDR1 reads MDHEN; CDR2 reads SYDVKM. V was shortened by 8 bases and J by 10 bases, with 18 bases between the two germline ends. The CDR3 is 12 amino acids. CDR3 sequence reads: CASEEAPTSQYF. The CDR3, as DNA: TGTGCCAGCGAGGAGGCACCCACCTCCCAGTACTTC.

The rearrangement links TRBV6-5 to TRBJ2-7; tentative D call: TRBD2 (5 bases). Trimming took 2 bases from V and 3 from J, leaving 11 bases between them. Germline V gene sequence: CDR1 MNHEY, CDR2 SVGAGI. This CDR3 region has 14 residues. The CDR3, as DNA: TGTGCCAGCAGTTACGGACTTTCGGACTACGAGCAGTACTTC. Residues: CASSYGLSDYEQYF.

This clonotype was seen ten or more times. The J gene is TRBJ2-7, the V gene TRBV10-2; 10 nucleotides match TRBD1. This CDR3 has 14 amino acids. V lost 10 bases to trimming and J lost 3 bases; unmatched junction nucleotides: 9. Germline CDR1 WSHSY, CDR2 SAAADI. The CDR3 DNA is TGCGCCACCCTAAAGACAGGGGGCTTCTACGAGCAGTACTTC. Translation gives CATLKTGGFYEQYF.

This clonotype was observed many times. Relative to the germline gene, one junction end is altered; a read error may explain this. The rearrangement uses TRBV7-9 and TRBJ2-7, with D possibly TRBD2 on 6 matching bases. This CDR3 region has 13 residues. CDR1 is SEHNR and CDR2 is FQNEAQ in the germline V gene (reference sequence). DNA for the CDR3: TGCGCCAGCAGCTTACGGGAGACCTACGAGCAGTACTTC. This sequence encodes CASSLRETYEQYF.